Presented here are 2 T cell receptor beta chains from one specimen sequenced in a study of blood T cell repertoires in COVID-19. Assay used: immunoSEQ multiplex PCR; TCRdb lists only in-frame clones, some missing. The profile shows around 86,000 clones, 85% of them singletons. Sequencing was carried out using peripheral blood. These receptors were obtained from an elderly man with acute or convalescent COVID-19.

This chain uses TRBV5-4 with TRBJ2-7, with no clear D. The CDR3 is made up of 13 amino acids. Germline values: CDR1 SGHNT, CDR2 YYREEE (reference sequence). The V and J ends lost 0 bases and 5 bases respectively, with 9 bases between them. CDR3 in amino acids: CASSLVWQDEQYF. CDR3 DNA: TGTGCCAGCAGCTTGGTTTGGCAGGACGAGCAGTACTTC.

The chain has TRBV9 and TRBJ2-1, with 12 nucleotides matching TRBD2. V dropped 4 bases and J dropped 7; count of bases not matched to a gene: 6. Germline CDR1 reads SGDLS; CDR2 reads YYNGEE. The CDR3 has 15 residues. The CDR3 sequence is CASSPLTSGGNEQFF. The CDR3 coding sequence is TGTGCCAGCAGCCCCTTGACTAGCGGGGGAAATGAGCAGTTCTTC. Together with reference TRBV9 and TRBJ2-1, the CDR3 gives the full variable domain: DSGVTQTPKHLITATGQRVTLRCSPRSGDLSVYWYQQSLDQGLQFLIQYYNGEERAKGNILERFSAQQFPDLHSELNLSSLELGDSALYFCASSPLTSGGNEQFFGPGTRLTVL.